A selection of T cell receptor beta chains follows, all from one sample in a study of follicular helper T cells after annual influenza vaccination. Using immunoSEQ multiplex PCR, the repertoire was profiled, and TCRdb retains in-frame clones only, with some absent. The data hold about 11,000 clones, with 70% to 85% observed a single time. Sequencing was performed on CXCR5- memory CD4+ T cells sorted from blood, taken 6 weeks after influenza vaccination. The origin of the receptors is an adult who received the influenza vaccine. CDR3s include the opening cysteine and the closing phenylalanine or tryptophan. The D gene is left open where the match is weak. Some rows have no size entry. The others give once, few or many, or a class for an expanded clone.

-	TRBV7-9	-	16	TRBJ1-2	TGTGCCAGCAGCCCGTGGACCGGGGTGGGGAACTATGGCTACACCTTC	CASSPWTGVGNYGYTF
-	TRBV27	TRBD1	13	TRBJ2-4	TGTGCCAGCAGTACGCACAGGGGGCAAAATGAGTACTTC	CASSTHRGQNEYF
-	TRBV5-1	-	13	TRBJ2-5	TGCGCCAGCAGCTTGGGTCCTCAAGAGACCCAGTACTTC	CASSLGPQETQYF
-	TRBV7-2	-	14	TRBJ1-6	TGTGCCAGCAGCTTAGCGGGTTCCCGTTCACCCCTCCACTTT	CASSLAGSRSPLHF
-	TRBV4-3	-	13	TRBJ2-5	TGCGCCAGCAGCCAAGCTGTTCGCGAGACCCAGTACTTC	CASSQAVRETQYF
once	TRBV6-6	-	14	TRBJ1-1	TGTGCCAGCAGTTACTTGGACGTTAGCACTGAAGCTTTCTTT	CASSYLDVSTEAFF
-	TRBV6-1	TRBD1	16	TRBJ1-4	TGTGCCAGCAGTGAAGCGACAGGGGCATTGGGTGAAAAACTGTTTTTT	CASSEATGALGEKLFF
-	TRBV29-1	-	11	TRBJ2-1	TGCAGCGTTGACCGGACAGCAGAGCAGTTCTTC	CSVDRTAEQFF
-	TRBV7-9	-	12	TRBJ1-2	TGTGCCAGCAGCTCAGGGAACTATGGCTACACCTTC	CASSSGNYGYTF
-	TRBV6-6	-	13	TRBJ1-2	TGTGCCAGCAGTTACGGACCAAACTATGGCTACACCTTC	CASSYGPNYGYTF
few	TRBV5-1	-	15	TRBJ2-7	TGCGCCAGCAGCTTTAGTAGGGGACTCCCCTACGAGCAGTACTTC	CASSFSRGLPYEQYF
-	TRBV28	-	12	TRBJ1-1	TGTGCCAGCAACCTGAAATACACTGAAGCTTTCTTT	CASNLKYTEAFF
-	TRBV29-1	TRBD1	13	TRBJ2-7	TGCAGCGCTGGACAGGGGGACTCCTACGAGCAGTACTTC	CSAGQGDSYEQYF
-	TRBV6-6	-	15	TRBJ1-3	TGTGCCAGCAGTTACTCGACCGGCTCTGGAAACACCATATATTTT	CASSYSTGSGNTIYF
-	TRBV7-9	-	15	TRBJ1-1	TGTGCCAGCAGCTTAGCGGGGGGCGGGTACACTGAAGCTTTCTTT	CASSLAGGGYTEAFF
once	TRBV18	TRBD1	14	TRBJ1-2	TGTGCCAGCTCACCCACAGGGGTTAACTATGGCTACACCTTC	CASSPTGVNYGYTF
-	TRBV7-2	-	14	TRBJ1-6	TGTGCCAGCAGCTTAGGGGGGACCTACACGCCCCTCCACTTT	CASSLGGTYTPLHF
-	TRBV7-9	TRBD2	13	TRBJ2-5	TGTGCCAGCAGCTTCGGCGGGGGGGAGACCCAGTACTTC	CASSFGGGETQYF
once	TRBV7-2	TRBD2	16	TRBJ2-3	TGTGCCAGCAGCTTAAATAGCGGGGCCGGCCCAGATACGCAGTATTTT	CASSLNSGAGPDTQYF
-	TRBV11-3	TRBD2	13	TRBJ2-3	TGTGCCAGTATACTAGCGGGGGCCCCGGGCCGGTATTTT	CASILAGAPGRYF
-	TRBV9	-	14	TRBJ1-2	TGTGCCAGCAGCGTAGATTCCTCAGACTATGGCTACACCTTC	CASSVDSSDYGYTF
-	TRBV4-3	-	15	TRBJ1-5	TGCGCCAGCAGCCAAGATTTGGGGGGAGATCAGCCCCAGCATTTT	CASSQDLGGDQPQHF
-	TRBV5-1	-	15	TRBJ1-1	TGCGCCAGCAGCTTGTCGACCCAGGGGAACACTGAAGCTTTCTTT	CASSLSTQGNTEAFF
-	TRBV4-3	-	16	TRBJ2-7	TGCGCCAGCAGCCAAGACTGGGCAGGGAGCTCCTACGAGCAGTACTTC	CASSQDWAGSSYEQYF
-	TRBV19	TRBD1	16	TRBJ1-5	TGTGCCACCACCGACCCGACAGGGTATAGCAATCAGCCCCAGCATTTT	CATTDPTGYSNQPQHF
-	TRBV7-6	-	15	TRBJ2-3	TGTGCCAGCAGCTTAGGGGGGGCGAGCACAGATACGCAGTATTTT	CASSLGGASTDTQYF
few	TRBV2	-	15	TRBJ1-5	TGTGCCAGCAGTGAAGTCGGGACGGCCGGGGGGCCCCAGCATTTT	CASSEVGTAGGPQHF
-	TRBV18	-	16	TRBJ1-3	TGTGCCACCCGTTCGAGGGGGGTTTCCTCTGGAAACACCATATATTTT	CATRSRGVSSGNTIYF
-	TRBV29-1	-	10	TRBJ1-1	TGCAGCGTCCACGAAGTTCGGGCTTTCTTT	CSVHEVRAFF
-	TRBV18	-	11	TRBJ2-5	TGTGCCAGCTCACTTCAAGAGACCCAGTACTTC	CASSLQETQYF
few	TRBV6-5	TRBD1	14	TRBJ1-2	TGTGCCAGCAGTCGGGGACAGGGTCGGAATGGCTACACCTTC	CASSRGQGRNGYTF
once	TRBV20-1	-	11	TRBJ2-1	TGCAGTGCTCCAGCCCATGGCCCGCCGTTCTTC	CSAPAHGPPFF
-	TRBV11-2	TRBD2	15	TRBJ2-1	TGTGCCAGCAGCCCAGGACTAGCGGGAATGAATGAGCAGTTCTTC	CASSPGLAGMNEQFF
-	TRBV7-3	TRBD1	15	TRBJ2-1	TGTGCCAGCAGCTCGGGACAGGGGGTATACAATGAGCAGTTCTTC	CASSSGQGVYNEQFF
once	TRBV10-3	-	13	TRBJ1-2	TGTGCCATCCCCCCCGGGGCGAACTATGGCTACACCTTC	CAIPPGANYGYTF
once	TRBV6-6	-	13	TRBJ1-2	TGTGCCAGCAGTTACCACAGTGACTATGGCTACACCTTC	CASSYHSDYGYTF
-	TRBV9	-	14	TRBJ2-1	TGTGCCAGCAGCGTAGCGGGGGGCCTCAATGAGCAGTTCTTC	CASSVAGGLNEQFF
-	TRBV7-2	-	14	TRBJ1-5	TGTGCCAGCAGCTTCTCGGCAGGGAATCAGCCCCAGCATTTT	CASSFSAGNQPQHF
-	TRBV7-2	-	13	TRBJ2-7	TGTGCCAGCAGCTTAGGGGGCCTAGGGGAGCAGTACTTC	CASSLGGLGEQYF
-	TRBV12-5	-	18	TRBJ2-1	TGTGCTAGTGGTTTGGCCTCGGGACGCCGGAACGGCTACAATGAGCAGTTCTTC	CASGLASGRRNGYNEQFF
-	TRBV29-1	-	13	TRBJ2-7	TGCAGCGTTGCCCTGGGCGGGGGCGGCGAGCAGTACTTC	CSVALGGGGEQYF
-	TRBV4-2	TRBD1	15	TRBJ1-3	TGTGCCAGCAGCCAGTCACAGGGGTCTGGAAACACCATATATTTT	CASSQSQGSGNTIYF
-	TRBV19	-	15	TRBJ1-1	TGTGCCAGTAGTATAACGATCCACAGGGACACTGAAGCTTTCTTT	CASSITIHRDTEAFF
once	TRBV7-2	TRBD1	14	TRBJ1-2	TGTGCCAGCAGCCCCCGGGACAGCCCTAGGGGCTACACCTTC	CASSPRDSPRGYTF
-	TRBV4-2	-	15	TRBJ1-2	TGTGCCAGCAGCCAAGACAGGGCAGCTAACTATGGCTACACCTTC	CASSQDRAANYGYTF
-	TRBV5-1	-	14	TRBJ2-5	TGCGCCAGCAGCTCTCAACTAGGAGGAGAGACCCAGTACTTC	CASSSQLGGETQYF
-	TRBV7-2	TRBD1	14	TRBJ2-7	TGTGCCAGCAGCTTACAACCAGGGGGCTACGAGCAGTACTTC	CASSLQPGGYEQYF
-	TRBV10-3	-	16	TRBJ2-3	TGTGCCATCAGTGAGTCGGGGGGGCGATACACAGATACGCAGTATTTT	CAISESGGRYTDTQYF
-	TRBV7-3	-	13	TRBJ2-5	TGTGCCAGCAGCCAGACAGACCAAGAGACCCAGTACTTC	CASSQTDQETQYF
-	TRBV2	-	12	TRBJ1-2	TGTGCCAGCAATCTCGTGGGTCATGGCTACACCTTC	CASNLVGHGYTF
-	TRBV2	-	13	TRBJ2-2	TGTGCCAGCAGGCTCGAGAACACCGGGGAGCTGTTTTTT	CASRLENTGELFF